Given below is one TCR beta chain in context. The data derive from a study of blood T cell repertoires in COVID-19. This table comes from immunoSEQ multiplex PCR, and its TCRdb copy is limited to in-frame clones, with some not included. This repertoire shows about 270,000 clones, 88% found once; its top ten account for around 2%. Germline trimming cut 4 bases from V and 0 bases from J; bases unmatched to any gene: 3. CDR3 length: 15 amino acids. CDR1 and CDR2 from the germline V gene are LNHDA and SQIVND (reference sequence). The J gene is TRBJ2-7, the V gene TRBV19; 10 bases are shared with TRBD2. This clonotype was sampled from a woman aged 55-70 years in a cohort exposed to, infected with or recovered from COVID-19 (not recorded which). Source material: PBMCs or T cells enriched from blood (not recorded which). The DNA of the CDR3 is TGTGCCAGTAGTACCTTAGCGGGGGGCTCCTACGAGCAGTACTTC. This encodes CASSTLAGGSYEQYF.